The next 30 T cell receptor beta chains were all read from a single sample in a study of vaccination effects on CD4 cells after COVID-19. Before sequencing took place, the ViraFEST assay used viral peptide pools to expand antigen-specific CD4+ T cells. After roughly 9 days in culture, the CD4+ T cells were isolated. Between March and December 2020, the person had a SARS-CoV-2 infection that PCR confirmed. Assay: immunoSEQ multiplex PCR; the TCRdb copy retains only in-frame clones and omits some. The table includes tens of thousands of clones, approximately 70% detected once. No antigen is known for these receptors. The sequences come from CD4+ T cells from PBMCs cultured with a peptide pool, collected before COVID-19 vaccination. The receptors were gathered from a human donor who had a prior SARS-CoV-2 infection.

V is TRBV12-5 and J is TRBJ2-1; no reliable D call. There are 18 residues in the CDR3. Germline CDR1 is LGHNT and CDR2 is FRNRAP. V lost 0 bases and J lost 0, with 15 bases in between. CDR3 protein: CASGLVQNWLYSYNEQFF. CDR3 bases: TGTGCTAGTGGTTTGGTACAAAACTGGCTTTACTCCTACAATGAGCAGTTCTTC.

V usage is TRBV9 and J usage is TRBJ1-2; 9 bases are shared with TRBD1. Trimming removed 0 bases from V and 7 bases from J; junction bases left unmatched: 10. Germline values: CDR1 SGDLS, CDR2 YYNGEE. The CDR3 totals 16 residues. The CDR3: CASSVDGTGTLGGYTF. The CDR3 coding sequence is TGTGCCAGCAGCGTAGATGGGACAGGGACTTTAGGTGGCTACACCTTC.

This clone was picked up one time. The genes are TRBV3-1 (or the pseudogene TRBV3-2) and TRBJ2-2; D is ambiguous. Trimming cost V 3 bases and J 3 bases, with 8 bases left between them. The CDR3 runs 14 residues. The germline gives CDR1 LGHDT, CDR2 YNNKEL (reference sequence). In DNA, the CDR3 is TGTGCCAGCAGCCAGTTCAGTCACACCGGGGAGCTGTTTTTT. This translates into CASSQFSHTGELFF.

The chain links TRBV21-1 to TRBJ2-1; TRBD2 is the table's D call and was not checked against the DNA. TRBV21-1 is tagged as a pseudogene. The CDR3 consists of 15 residues. CDR3 nucleotide sequence: TGTGCCAGCAGCGCGAGCGGGAGGGCCTACAATGAGCAGTTCTTC. As protein: CASSASGRAYNEQFF.

V and J are TRBV6-5 and TRBJ2-1; possibly TRBD1 for D (6 bases). CDR1 MNHEY and CDR2 SVGAGI come from the germline V gene. The CDR3 totals 14 residues. Trimming removed 10 bases at V and 2 bases at J, with 15 bases between. In nucleotides, the CDR3 is TGTGCCACCGCGCAGGGGACCACCTACAATGAGCAGTTCTTC. Its translation is CATAQGTTYNEQFF.

This chain connects TRBV6-5 to TRBJ2-1; D gene unclear. Trimming removed 8 bases at V and 6 bases at J, with 14 bases between. In germline, CDR1 is MNHEY, CDR2 SVGAGI. The CDR3 has 13 residues. In nucleotides, the CDR3 is TGTGCCAGCTGGAAGCCTAGTATCAATGAGCAGTTCTTC. It is translated as CASWKPSINEQFF.

J is TRBJ1-1 and V is TRBV24-1; TRBD1 matches at 8 bases. The trim removed 4 bases at V and 5 bases at J, leaving 5 bases unmatched. Germline-derived CDR1 and CDR2 are KGHDR and SFDVKD. This CDR3 region has 14 residues. Here the CDR3 reads CATSDRGLGTEAFF. The CDR3 DNA sequence: TGTGCCACCAGTGACAGGGGGCTGGGTACTGAAGCTTTCTTT.

The rearrangement uses TRBV7-2 and TRBJ2-1, with 8 bases identical to TRBD2. The CDR3 spans 16 residues. CDR1 is SGHTA and CDR2 is FQGNSA in the germline V gene. J was trimmed by 10 bases and V by 7 bases; bases with no gene match: 18. The CDR3: CASTHSGASGLLEQFF. The CDR3 bases are TGTGCCAGCACCCACAGTGGGGCTAGCGGGTTGTTAGAGCAGTTCTTC.

This rearrangement joins TRBV7-9 to TRBJ2-5, with TRBD2 identical over 7 bases. Germline values: CDR1 SEHNR, CDR2 FQNEAQ (reference sequence). The CDR3 runs 14 residues. With 4 bases clipped from V and 5 bases from J, the junction kept 7 bases outside the gene matches. Written as DNA, the CDR3 is TGTGCCAGCAGCTCCACGACTAGCTGGGAGACCCAGTACTTC. Translated, it gives CASSSTTSWETQYF.

The chain joins TRBV29-1 to TRBJ1-1; D unclear. The ends were cut back, 7 bases at V and 2 bases at J, with 5 bases in the middle. Germline CDR1 reads SQVTM; CDR2 reads ANQGSEA. This CDR3 is built from 10 residues. The CDR3 nucleotides read TGCAGCGCCCAAAACACTGAAGCTTTCTTT. The encoded protein is CSAQNTEAFF.

V is TRBV6-5 and J is TRBJ2-1; TRBD2 matches at 8 bases. V shed 6 bases and J 0 bases; nucleotides not matched to a gene: 4. This CDR3 region has 15 residues. Germline-derived CDR1 and CDR2 are MNHEY and SVGAGI. The CDR3 DNA reads as TGTGCCAGCAGATTACTAGCGGTCTCCTACAATGAGCAGTTCTTC. It yields the protein CASRLLAVSYNEQFF.

The chain combines TRBV6-7 with TRBJ1-6; no reliable D call. TRBV6-7 is placed among ORFs of uncertain function. V was clipped by 7 bases and J by 7 bases, with 11 bases between them. This CDR3 is 13 amino acids long. The CDR3 DNA sequence: TGTGCCAGCAAGGGCCCAGGCAATTCACCCCTCCACTTT. It encodes CASKGPGNSPLHF.

V gene TRBV5-1 combines with J gene TRBJ2-2; unclear D gene. The ends were cut back, 1 base at V and 1 base at J, with 8 bases in the middle. Per germline, CDR1 SGHRS and CDR2 YFSETQ. The CDR3 extends over 15 amino acids. The CDR3 DNA sequence: TGCGCCAGCAGCTTGTCCCGGCGGAACACCGGGGAGCTGTTTTTT. This sequence encodes CASSLSRRNTGELFF.

The chain uses TRBV5-1 and TRBJ1-2; D unresolved. CDR1 is SGHRS, CDR2 YFSETQ, per germline. Trimming removed 0 bases from V and 1 base from J, with 13 bases in between. The CDR3 runs 16 residues. The CDR3 DNA follows: TGCGCCAGCAGCTTGGGTCCCCAGAACTTTAACTATGGCTACACCTTC. It codes for CASSLGPQNFNYGYTF.

The CDR3 sequence: CASSLVSGLTDTQYF. CDR3 coding DNA: TGCGCCAGCAGCTTGGTGAGCGGCCTCACAGATACGCAGTATTTT. The V and J genes are TRBV5-1 and TRBJ2-3; TRBD2 might be the D (5 bases). The CDR3 runs 15 residues. Germline V lookup: CDR1 SGHRS, CDR2 YFSETQ. Trimming left V 0 bases short and J 2 bases short, with 10 bases between.

This clone was observed a few times. The rearrangement joins TRBV2 to TRBJ2-1, with D perhaps TRBD2 (5 bases). Germline V gene sequence: CDR1 SNHLY, CDR2 FYNNEI. The CDR3 has 15 residues. Trimming left V 7 bases short and J 4 bases short, with 17 bases between. The CDR3 sequence: CASILPGIGYNEQFF. CDR3 bases: TGTGCCAGCATTTTACCGGGAATCGGGTACAATGAGCAGTTCTTC. The full variable domain, rest sourced from reference TRBV2 and TRBJ2-1, is EPEVTQTPSHQVTQMGQEVILRCVPISNHLYFYWYRQILGQKVEFLVSFYNNEISEKSEIFDDQFSVERPDGSNFTLKIRSTKLEDSAMYFCASILPGIGYNEQFFGPGTRLTVL.

The V and J genes are TRBV10-3 and TRBJ2-7; 14 nucleotides match TRBD2. J was trimmed by 3 bases and V by 0 bases; bases with no gene match: 1. CDR3 length: 16 amino acids. From germline, CDR1 is ENHRY and CDR2 SYGVKD. The CDR3 loop is CAISESGTSGGYEQYF. CDR3 nucleotides: TGTGCCATCAGTGAGTCCGGGACTAGCGGGGGCTACGAGCAGTACTTC.

This sequence joins TRBV20-1 and TRBJ2-2, with TRBD2 identical over 7 bases. Germline V lookup: CDR1 DFQATT, CDR2 SNEGSKA (reference sequence). The CDR3 is made up of 11 amino acids. DNA of the CDR3: TGCGGTAGCGGGCGGGGCGGGGAGCTGTTTTTT. Its protein is CGSGRGGELFF.

The chain carries TRBV5-5 and TRBJ2-3; TRBD2 matches at 9 bases. Germline trimming cut 4 bases from V and 9 bases from J; bases unmatched to any gene: 15. Per the germline V gene, CDR1 is SGHKS and CDR2 is YYEKEE (reference sequence). There are 16 residues in the CDR3. Written as DNA, the CDR3 is TGTGCCAGCAGCACAGATCCAGCGGGGGGCCTTGGGACGCAGTATTTT. Amino acids: CASSTDPAGGLGTQYF.

The chain joins TRBV4-2 to TRBJ2-5; tentatively, D is TRBD2 (5 bases). The CDR3 contains 14 residues. V lost 4 bases to trimming and J lost 5 bases, with 14 bases between them. The germline gives CDR1 LGHNA, CDR2 YNFKEQ. The DNA for the CDR3 is TGTGCCAGCAGCCCTAGCCCTCAGGTGGAGACCCAGTACTTC. It yields the protein CASSPSPQVETQYF.

The chain employs TRBV9 and TRBJ2-3; TRBD2 aligns across 7 bases. The CDR3 sequence is 16 residues long. Germline assignment: CDR1 SGDLS and CDR2 YYNGEE. With 0 bases clipped from V and 4 bases from J, the junction kept 8 bases outside the gene matches. CDR3 in amino acids: CASSVVGGGASDTQYF. CDR3 coding DNA: TGTGCCAGCAGCGTAGTTGGGGGAGGGGCCTCAGATACGCAGTATTTT.

This chain joins TRBV5-1 and TRBJ1-2; D unresolved. The CDR3 runs 12 residues. Germline V gene data show CDR1 as SGHRS and CDR2 as YFSETQ. V was trimmed by 2 bases and J by 11 bases, leaving 13 bases between them. As DNA, the CDR3 is TGCGCCAGCAGCTTAGACCGCGGTCTTTACACCTTC. Protein: CASSLDRGLYTF. The variable domain in full, completed from reference TRBV5-1 and TRBJ1-2, reads KAGVTQTPRYLIKTRGQQVTLSCSPISGHRSVSWYQQTPGQGLQFLFEYFSETQRNKGNFPGRFSGRQFSNSRSEMNVSTLELGDSALYLCASSLDRGLYTFGSGTRLTVV.

The chain has TRBV7-9 and TRBJ2-7; perhaps D is TRBD1 or TRBD2 (5 bases each). This CDR3 has 14 amino acids. Trimming shortened V by 4 bases and J by 3 bases, and 13 bases separated the two germline ends. From germline, CDR1 is SEHNR and CDR2 FQNEAQ (reference sequence). The CDR3 DNA reads as TGTGCCAGCAGCTCATTAGCGAGGGGCTACGAGCAGTACTTC. Residues: CASSSLARGYEQYF.

V and J are TRBV9 and TRBJ1-6; D ambiguous. The CDR3 totals 15 residues. Germline-derived CDR1 and CDR2 are SGDLS and YYNGEE. The germline V and J ends were trimmed by 4 bases and 6 bases, with 14 bases remaining between them. The CDR3 DNA follows: TGTGCCAGCAGCTTTGGGAGGGAGGGTAATTCACCCCTCCACTTT. Encoded protein: CASSFGREGNSPLHF.

The genes are TRBV4-3 and TRBJ2-3, with 12 bases fitting TRBD2. The CDR3 sequence is 15 residues long. V was clipped by 4 bases and J by 6 bases; unmatched bases: 5. Germline CDR1 reads LGHNA; CDR2 reads YSLEER. CDR3 nucleotide sequence: TGCGCCAGCAGCCGACTAGCGGGAGTGAGGGATACGCAGTATTTT. Its protein is CASSRLAGVRDTQYF.

V gene TRBV2 combines with J gene TRBJ1-5; 11 bases line up with TRBD1. Unmatched junction bases numbered 8, after V lost 6 bases and J lost 7 bases. CDR3 length: 15 amino acids. The germline gives CDR1 SNHLY, CDR2 FYNNEI. The CDR3 nucleotides are TGTGCCAGCAGGAGGACAGGGGGCGGCGGCCAGCCCCAGCATTTT. It yields the protein CASRRTGGGGQPQHF.

This chain joins TRBV5-6 and TRBJ2-7, with TRBD2 matching over 9 bases. The germline V gene has CDR1 SGHDT and CDR2 YYEEEE. V shed 2 bases and J 3 bases; nucleotides not matched to a gene: 6. This CDR3 is 15 amino acids long. CDR3 DNA sequence: TGTGCCAGCAGCTTCCTAGCGGGAAAAAACTACGAGCAGTACTTC. It codes for CASSFLAGKNYEQYF.

The chain couples TRBV12-3 or TRBV12-4 to TRBJ1-1; D gene uncertain. The CDR3 sequence is 12 residues long. Trimming left V 3 bases short and J 8 bases short, with 10 bases between. The CDR3 DNA reads as TGTGCCAGCAGTTTTGCCCCGGGAGAAGCTTTCTTT. Translating it yields CASSFAPGEAFF.

This rearrangement joins TRBV7-2 to TRBJ2-7, with D unresolved. CDR1 is SGHTA and CDR2 is FQGNSA in the germline V gene. Trimming left V 1 base short and J 3 bases short, with 10 bases between. The CDR3 has 14 amino acids. The CDR3 DNA follows: TGTGCCAGCAGCTTAGGTAGCCAGATCTACGAGCAGTACTTC. Translation gives CASSLGSQIYEQYF.

This clone was detected a few times. This chain links TRBV10-3 with TRBJ2-7; 8 bases map to TRBD2. Germline V CDR1 and CDR2: ENHRY, SYGVKD. V lost 6 bases and J lost 6; bases outside the gene matches: 7. CDR3 size: 13 residues. In DNA, the CDR3 is TGTGCCATCAGCTCCGGGACTAGTGGCGAGCAGTACTTC. Translated: CAISSGTSGEQYF.